The rows below give T cell receptor beta chains drawn from one sample of a study of brain T cells in children with intractable seizures. The assay was immunoSEQ multiplex PCR, and TCRdb's table has in-frame clones only and misses some. The sample consists of about 320,000 clones, 93% of them appearing once. Here the sequenced sample was peripheral blood, taken about 5 months after surgery. All receptors come from a boy younger than two with tuberous sclerosis and intractable seizures. Each CDR3 is given with its conserved first and last residue. The D gene is left open where the match is weak. Some rows mark clone size as missing; the rest say once, few, many or name a class of expanded clone.

-	TRBV7-7	-	TRBJ2-1	CASSSGLEQFF	TGTGCTAGCAGCTCCGGGCTTGAGCAGTTCTTC
TRBD2	TRBV24-1	few	TRBJ2-1	CATSGISSGSTELYNEQFF	TGTGCCACCAGTGGGATTTCTAGCGGGAGTACCGAACTATACAATGAGCAGTTCTTC
-	TRBV30	-	TRBJ2-1	CAWGGDQGSYNEQFF	TGTGCCTGGGGCGGAGACCAGGGCTCCTACAATGAGCAGTTCTTC
-	TRBV30	-	TRBJ1-1	CAWSEQALSTEAFF	TGTGCCTGGAGTGAACAGGCCCTAAGCACTGAAGCTTTCTTT
-	TRBV24-1	-	TRBJ1-2	CATSDSRDYGYTF	TGTGCCACCAGTGATTCGCGGGACTATGGCTACACCTTC
TRBD2	TRBV5-1	-	TRBJ2-1	CASSPEAGLAGGDEQFF	TGCGCCAGCAGCCCGGAAGCTGGACTAGCGGGAGGTGATGAGCAGTTCTTC
-	TRBV5-1	-	TRBJ2-2	CASSLAYLQGELFF	TGCGCCAGCAGCTTGGCGTACCTCCAGGGGGAGCTGTTTTTT
TRBD1	TRBV7-8	-	TRBJ1-1	CASSLAQFRDRGYMNAEAFF	TGTGCCAGCAGCCTCGCGCAATTCAGGGACAGGGGATACATGAACGCTGAAGCTTTCTTT
TRBD1	TRBV6-5	-	TRBJ2-5	CASSYTEGGIETQYF	TGTGCCAGCAGTTACACTGAAGGGGGCATAGAGACCCAGTACTTC
-	TRBV2	-	TRBJ2-5	CASSPLIRAWETQYF	TGTGCCAGCAGTCCCCTTATCCGCGCCTGGGAGACCCAGTACTTC
-	TRBV27	-	TRBJ1-1	CASSLLGDTEAFF	TGTGCCAGCAGTTTATTAGGGGACACTGAAGCTTTCTTT
TRBD1	TRBV7-9	-	TRBJ2-7	CASLPINPGQVSEQYF	TGTGCCAGCCTCCCTATAAACCCAGGACAGGTAAGCGAGCAGTACTTC
-	TRBV19	-	TRBJ1-1	CATSGGPKNTEAFF	TGTGCCACCTCCGGAGGACCGAAGAACACTGAAGCTTTCTTT
-	TRBV18	-	TRBJ1-1	CASRGARGSTEAFF	TGTGCCAGTCGAGGCGCCCGGGGGAGCACTGAAGCTTTCTTT
-	TRBV7-9	-	TRBJ1-4	CASSLEYLRDNEKLFF	TGTGCCAGCAGCTTAGAATATCTCCGGGATAATGAAAAACTGTTTTTT
TRBD1	TRBV11-3	-	TRBJ1-1	CASSWTGGTEAFF	TGTGCCAGCAGCTGGACAGGGGGCACTGAAGCTTTCTTT
-	TRBV14	once	TRBJ1-2	CASSTGPGGYTF	TGTGCCAGCAGTACAGGGCCGGGGGGCTACACCTTC
-	TRBV4-1	-	TRBJ1-1	CASSRGEGMNTEAFF	TGCGCCAGCAGCCGTGGTGAGGGCATGAACACTGAAGCTTTCTTT
TRBD2	TRBV28	-	TRBJ2-5	CASSLLRPGLAGGGETQYF	TGTGCCAGCAGTTTATTAAGGCCGGGACTAGCGGGAGGGGGGGAGACCCAGTACTTC
TRBD2	TRBV3-1/TRBV3-2	-	TRBJ2-1	CASSQESRLAGGEQFF	TGTGCCAGCAGCCAAGAAAGCCGACTAGCGGGGGGTGAGCAGTTCTTC
TRBD1	TRBV9	-	TRBJ1-2	CASSVGSGGNYGYTF	TGTGCCAGCAGCGTAGGTTCAGGGGGCAACTATGGCTACACCTTC
TRBD2	TRBV4-2	-	TRBJ2-7	CASSHTSEPYEQYF	TGTGCCAGCAGCCATACTAGCGAACCCTACGAGCAGTACTTC
-	TRBV6-4	-	TRBJ2-3	CASSEGTSSTDTQYF	TGTGCCAGCAGTGAAGGGACGTCTAGCACAGATACGCAGTATTTT
TRBD1	TRBV13	-	TRBJ1-1	CASSPGQGAYTEAFF	TGTGCCAGCAGCCCTGGACAGGGGGCTTACACTGAAGCTTTCTTT
-	TRBV13	-	TRBJ2-3	CASSSSTHTQYF	TGTGCCAGCAGCTCCTCCACCCATACGCAGTATTTT
TRBD1	TRBV15	-	TRBJ2-6	CATSTRDRGGPGANVLTF	TGTGCCACCAGCACGCGGGACAGGGGAGGCCCTGGGGCCAACGTCCTGACTTTC
-	TRBV14	-	TRBJ1-1	CASSQSRVGTEAFF	TGTGCCAGCAGCCAATCCAGGGTGGGGACTGAAGCTTTCTTT
-	TRBV12-1	-	TRBJ1-1	CASSFALLVGEGTEAFF	-
TRBD2	TRBV9	-	TRBJ2-5	CASSPTSGGARFETQYF	TGTGCCAGCAGCCCAACTAGCGGGGGGGCACGGTTTGAGACCCAGTACTTC
TRBD2	TRBV13	-	TRBJ2-3	CASSLGTSGGAVGTQYF	TGTGCCAGCAGCCTAGGGACTAGCGGGGGGGCCGTGGGTACGCAGTATTTT
-	TRBV7-8	-	TRBJ1-1	CASSPSSHLEAFF	TGTGCCAGCAGCCCCTCGTCGCACTTAGAAGCTTTCTTT
TRBD2	TRBV6-9	-	TRBJ2-1	CASSFPAFRTSGTGNEQFF	TGTGCCAGCAGTTTCCCCGCCTTCCGGACTAGCGGGACGGGAAATGAGCAGTTCTTC
-	TRBV13	-	TRBJ2-7	CASSLGSGLSLYEQYF	TGTGCCAGCAGCTTAGGGTCGGGACTGAGTCTTTACGAGCAGTACTTC
-	TRBV5-1	-	TRBJ1-1	CASSYIDKTEAFF	TGCGCCAGCAGCTATATAGACAAAACTGAAGCTTTCTTT
TRBD1	TRBV19	-	TRBJ1-6	CASGQGDSPLHF	TGTGCCAGCGGACAGGGGGATTCACCCCTCCACTTT
-	TRBV21-1	-	TRBJ2-3	CASSKGATDTQYF	TGTGCCAGCAGCAAAGGGGCCACAGATACGCAGTATTTT
TRBD1	TRBV30	-	TRBJ1-2	CAWSVLRTGGTYGYTF	TGTGCCTGGAGTGTATTGAGGACAGGGGGCACATATGGCTACACCTTC
TRBD1	TRBV9	-	TRBJ1-2	CASSAGQDSTNYGYTF	TGTGCCAGCAGCGCTGGACAGGACTCGACTAACTATGGCTACACCTTC
-	TRBV19	-	TRBJ2-2	CASRQMTNTGELFF	TGTGCCAGTAGACAAATGACGAACACCGGGGAGCTGTTTTTT
-	TRBV7-8	-	TRBJ2-5	CASSLGVSKETQYF	TGTGCCAGCAGCTTAGGGGTCAGTAAAGAGACCCAGTACTTC
-	TRBV23-1	-	TRBJ2-7	CASSHRAQRTYEQYF	TGCGCCAGCAGTCATAGGGCCCAGCGGACCTACGAGCAGTACTTC
TRBD1	TRBV16	once	TRBJ1-2	CASKPPGGADYGYTF	TGTGCCAGCAAGCCCCCAGGGGGCGCGGACTATGGCTACACCTTC
-	TRBV7-9	-	TRBJ2-7	CASSLEMGLYEQYF	TGTGCCAGCAGCTTAGAAATGGGGCTCTACGAGCAGTACTTC
-	TRBV5-1	-	TRBJ1-4	CASSLEAVLATNEKLFF	TGCGCCAGCAGCTTGGAGGCAGTTTTGGCAACTAATGAAAAACTGTTTTTT
-	TRBV11-3	-	TRBJ2-3	CASSSSFGTKLEPTDTQYF	TGTGCCAGCAGCTCGTCATTTGGGACCAAGCTCGAGCCCACAGATACGCAGTATTTT
-	TRBV5-1	-	TRBJ2-3	CASSFSTDTQYF	TGCGCCAGCAGCTTCAGCACAGATACGCAGTATTTT
-	TRBV7-9	-	TRBJ1-5	CASSFSGRGYQPQHF	TGTGCCAGCAGCTTCTCCGGCAGGGGATATCAGCCCCAGCATTTT
TRBD1	TRBV3-1/TRBV3-2	-	TRBJ2-1	CASSQLSGTGSSYNEQFF	TGTGCCAGCAGCCAACTATCAGGGACAGGGAGCTCCTACAATGAGCAGTTCTTC
-	TRBV19	-	TRBJ1-1	CASSISSGDTEAFF	TGTGCCAGTAGTATTTCGTCGGGGGACACTGAAGCTTTCTTT